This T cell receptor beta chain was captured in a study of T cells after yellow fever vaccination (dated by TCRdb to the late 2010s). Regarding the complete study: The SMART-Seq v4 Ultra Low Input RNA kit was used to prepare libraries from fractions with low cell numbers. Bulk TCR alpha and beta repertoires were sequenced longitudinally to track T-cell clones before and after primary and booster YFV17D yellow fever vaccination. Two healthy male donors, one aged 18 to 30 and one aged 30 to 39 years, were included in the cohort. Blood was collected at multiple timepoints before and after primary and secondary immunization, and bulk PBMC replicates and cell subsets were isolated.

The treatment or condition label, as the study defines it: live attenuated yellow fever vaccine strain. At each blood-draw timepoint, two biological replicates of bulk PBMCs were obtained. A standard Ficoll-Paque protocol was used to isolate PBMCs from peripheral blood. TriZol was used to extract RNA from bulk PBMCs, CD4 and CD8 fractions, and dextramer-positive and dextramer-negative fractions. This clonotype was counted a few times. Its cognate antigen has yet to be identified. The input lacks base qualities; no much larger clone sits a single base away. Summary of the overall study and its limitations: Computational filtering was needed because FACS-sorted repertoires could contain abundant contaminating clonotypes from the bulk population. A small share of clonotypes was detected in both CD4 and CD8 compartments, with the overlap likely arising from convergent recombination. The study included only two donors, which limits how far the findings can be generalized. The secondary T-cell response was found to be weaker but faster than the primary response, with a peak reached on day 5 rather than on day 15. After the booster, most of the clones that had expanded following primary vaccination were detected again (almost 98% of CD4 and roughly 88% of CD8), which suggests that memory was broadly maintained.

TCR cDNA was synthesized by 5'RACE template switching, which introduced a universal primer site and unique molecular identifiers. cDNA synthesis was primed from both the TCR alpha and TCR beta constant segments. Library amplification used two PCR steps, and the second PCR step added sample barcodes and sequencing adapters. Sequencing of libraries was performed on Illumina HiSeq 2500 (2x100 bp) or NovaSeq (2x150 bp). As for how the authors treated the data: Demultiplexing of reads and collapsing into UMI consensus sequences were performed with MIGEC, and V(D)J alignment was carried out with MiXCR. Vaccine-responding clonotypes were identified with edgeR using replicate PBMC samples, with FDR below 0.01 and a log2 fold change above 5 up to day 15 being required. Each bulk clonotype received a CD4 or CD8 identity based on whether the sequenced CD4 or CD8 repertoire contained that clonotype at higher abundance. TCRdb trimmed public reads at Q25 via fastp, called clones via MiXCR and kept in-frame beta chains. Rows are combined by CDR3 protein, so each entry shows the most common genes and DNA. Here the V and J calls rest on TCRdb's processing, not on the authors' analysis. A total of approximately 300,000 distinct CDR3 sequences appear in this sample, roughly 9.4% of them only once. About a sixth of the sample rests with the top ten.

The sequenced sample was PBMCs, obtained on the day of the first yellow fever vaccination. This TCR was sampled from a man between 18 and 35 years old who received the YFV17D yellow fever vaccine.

The CDR3 here reads CASTWGGTGELFF. The DNA reads as follows: TGTGCCAGCACTTGGGGAGGCACCGGGGAGCTGTTTTTT. This chain joins TRBV6-5 to TRBJ2-2; a weak D assignment points to TRBD2 (6 bases agree). CDR1 MNHEY and CDR2 SVGAGI are derived from the germline V gene. The V and J ends are trimmed by 7 bases and 4 bases, leaving 10 bases between them. From cysteine to phenylalanine, the CDR3 is 13 amino acids long. Only the CDR3 region is kept as DNA, spanning 39 bases read in frame from base 1.